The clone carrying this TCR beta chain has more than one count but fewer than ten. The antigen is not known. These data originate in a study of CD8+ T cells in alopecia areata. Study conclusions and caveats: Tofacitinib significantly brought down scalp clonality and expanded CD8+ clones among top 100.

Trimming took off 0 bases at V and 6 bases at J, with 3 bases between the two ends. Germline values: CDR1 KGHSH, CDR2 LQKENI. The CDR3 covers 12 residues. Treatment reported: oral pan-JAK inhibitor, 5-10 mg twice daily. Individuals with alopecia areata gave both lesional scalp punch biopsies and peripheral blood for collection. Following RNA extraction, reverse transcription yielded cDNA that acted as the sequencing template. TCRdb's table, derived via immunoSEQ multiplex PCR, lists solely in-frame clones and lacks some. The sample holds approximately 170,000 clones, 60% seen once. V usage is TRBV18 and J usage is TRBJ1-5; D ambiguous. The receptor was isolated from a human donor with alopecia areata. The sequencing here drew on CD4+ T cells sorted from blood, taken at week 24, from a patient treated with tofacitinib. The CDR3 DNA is TGTGCCAGCTCACCACCCGGTCAGCCCCAGCATTTT. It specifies CASSPPGQPQHF.